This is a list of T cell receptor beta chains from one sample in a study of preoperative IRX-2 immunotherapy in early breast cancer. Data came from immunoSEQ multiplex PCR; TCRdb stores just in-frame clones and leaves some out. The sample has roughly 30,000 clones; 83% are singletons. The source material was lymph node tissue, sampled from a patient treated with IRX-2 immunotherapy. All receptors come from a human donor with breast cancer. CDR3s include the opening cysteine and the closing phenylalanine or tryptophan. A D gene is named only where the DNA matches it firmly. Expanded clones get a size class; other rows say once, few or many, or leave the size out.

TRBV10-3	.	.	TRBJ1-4	TGTGCTATCAGTGAGTCAGAGGCTAGGACTAATGAAAAACTGTTTTTT	CAISESEARTNEKLFF
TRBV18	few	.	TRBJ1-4	TGTGCCAGCTCACCCAGGGGAACTAATGAAAAACTGTTTTTT	CASSPRGTNEKLFF
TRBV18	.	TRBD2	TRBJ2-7	TGTGCCAGCTCACCCAGCGGGGCCTACGAGCAGTACTTC	CASSPSGAYEQYF
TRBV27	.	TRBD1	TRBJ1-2	TGTGCCAGCAGTTTATCCGGGACAGGGTTCTATGGCTACACCTTC	CASSLSGTGFYGYTF
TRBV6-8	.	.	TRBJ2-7	TGTGCCAGCAGTCCCCCAAGGAGGGGACCCCACGAGCAGTACTTC	CASSPPRRGPHEQYF
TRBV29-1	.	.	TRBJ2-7	TGCAGCGTTGAAGAGGGGGTGACCTACGAGCAGTACTTC	CSVEEGVTYEQYF
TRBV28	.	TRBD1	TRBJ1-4	TGTGCCATCCAGGGGGCGGGTTATACCGAAAAACTGTTTTTT	CAIQGAGYTEKLFF
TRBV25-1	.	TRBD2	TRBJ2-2	TGTGCCAGCAGTGAACCCAGCGGGGGGGCCGGGGAGCTGTTTTTT	CASSEPSGGAGELFF
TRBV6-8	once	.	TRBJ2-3	TGTGCCAGCAGTTCCGGGGCAGATACGCAGTATTTT	CASSSGADTQYF
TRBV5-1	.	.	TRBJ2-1	TGCGCCAGCAGCTTGGGGTGGGGTTCCTACAATGAGCAGTTCTTC	CASSLGWGSYNEQFF
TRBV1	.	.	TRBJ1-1	TGCGCCAGCAGCCAGGACAGGAACACTGAAGCTTTCTTT	CASSQDRNTEAFF
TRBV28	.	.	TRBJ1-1	TGTGCCAGCAGCCACAATTTGAACACTGAAGCTTTCTTT	CASSHNLNTEAFF
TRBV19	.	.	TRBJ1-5	TGTGCCAGTAGTCCTCGGACACGTTATCAGCCCCAGCATTTT	CASSPRTRYQPQHF
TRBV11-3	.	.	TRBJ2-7	TGTGCCAGCAGCTTAGACCCCGGCGGCTACGAGCAGTACTTC	CASSLDPGGYEQYF
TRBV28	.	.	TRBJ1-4	TGTGCCAGCAGTACGAACAGGGAGGAGGATGAAAAACTGTTTTTT	CASSTNREEDEKLFF
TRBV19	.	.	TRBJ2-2	TGTGCCGGCGTTAGGGACACCGGGGAGCTGTTTTTT	CAGVRDTGELFF
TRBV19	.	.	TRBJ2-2	TGTGCCAGTAGTATAGGCACCGGGGAGCTGTTTTTT	CASSIGTGELFF
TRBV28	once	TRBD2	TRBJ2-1	TGTGCCAGCAGTTTATCTGCTAGCGGGAGCTATGAGCAGTTCTTC	CASSLSASGSYEQFF
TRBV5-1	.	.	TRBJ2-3	TGCGCCAGCAGCTGGCTGGGGGGGCCTCTAATCCCAGATACGCAGTATTTT	CASSWLGGPLIPDTQYF
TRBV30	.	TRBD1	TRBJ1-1	TGTGCCGGAGACCCAGGGGGCAGGATCACTGAAGCTTTCTTT	CAGDPGGRITEAFF
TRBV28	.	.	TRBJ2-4	TGTGCCACTCTTGGGCAGGGGTTAGCCAAAAACATTCAGTACTTC	CATLGQGLAKNIQYF
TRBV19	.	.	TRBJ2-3	TGTGCCAGTAGGGTGGGTGGCACAGATACGCAGTATTTT	CASRVGGTDTQYF
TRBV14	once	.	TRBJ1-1	TGTGCCAGCAGCCAAGGTAGCAGCGGAAACACTGAAGCTTTCTTT	CASSQGSSGNTEAFF
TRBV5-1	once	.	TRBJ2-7	TGCGCCAGCTCACAGAACTTTATGGGGTACGAGCAGTACTTC	CASSQNFMGYEQYF
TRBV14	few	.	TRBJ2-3	TGTGCCAGCAGCCAAGCGGGGACAGATACGCAGTATTTT	CASSQAGTDTQYF
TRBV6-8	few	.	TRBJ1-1	TGTGCCAGCAGTTACGCGCTCCGAGGAGACACTGAAGCTTTCTTT	CASSYALRGDTEAFF
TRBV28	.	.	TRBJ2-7	TGTGCCAGCAGTTTCACGGGACACCCCTACGAGCAGTACTTC	CASSFTGHPYEQYF
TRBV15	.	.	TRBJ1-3	TGTGCCACCAGGTTCCACAATACACACCTCCTAAGCTCTGGAAACACCATATATTTT	CATRFHNTHLLSSGNTIYF
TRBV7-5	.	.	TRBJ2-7	TGTGCCAGCAGCTGGGGACCAAGGATCCTCCGCGAGCAGTACTTC	CASSWGPRILREQYF
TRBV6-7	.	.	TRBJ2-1	TGTGCCAGCAGTACCCCCGCGAATACCTACAATGAGCAGTTCTTC	CASSTPANTYNEQFF
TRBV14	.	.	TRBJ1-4	TGTGCCAGCAGCCCCCAAGGGCAGCCTAATGAAAAACTGTTTTTT	CASSPQGQPNEKLFF
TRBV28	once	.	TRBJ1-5	TGTGCCAGCAGTTTAGGGGGTCAGCCCCAGCATTTT	CASSLGGQPQHF
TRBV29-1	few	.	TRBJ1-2	TGCAGCGTTGTCGGGGGGCTGATCTATGGCTACACCTTC	CSVVGGLIYGYTF
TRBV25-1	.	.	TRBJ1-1	TGTGCCAGCAGTGAGTTGGAAGGGACGGGCGCTTTCTTT	CASSELEGTGAFF
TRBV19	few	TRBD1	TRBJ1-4	TGTGCCAGTAGCGGGACAGTTCTTAATGAAAAACTGTTTTTT	CASSGTVLNEKLFF
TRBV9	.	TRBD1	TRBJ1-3	TGTGCCAGCAGTGGACTCGACAGGGGGCTGGGAGCCACCATATATTTT	CASSGLDRGLGATIYF
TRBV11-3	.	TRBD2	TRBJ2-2	TGTGCCAGCAGCTTCGGGGGACTAGCGAGCACCGGGGAGCTGTTTTTT	CASSFGGLASTGELFF
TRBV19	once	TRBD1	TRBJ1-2	TGTGCCAGTAGTATATCAATGGACAGGGTCGGTAACTATGGCTACACCTTC	CASSISMDRVGNYGYTF
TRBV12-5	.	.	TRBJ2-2	TGTGCTAGTGGTTTCGGATCCGCGAACACCGGGGAGCTGTTTTTT	CASGFGSANTGELFF
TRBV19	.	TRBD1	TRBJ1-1	TGTGCCAGTAGTGGCAACAGGGGGGGGGACACTGAAGCTTTCTTT	CASSGNRGGDTEAFF
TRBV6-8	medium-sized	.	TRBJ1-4	TGTGCCAGCAGTTACCTCGAAGGGGGGGAAAAACTGTTTTTT	CASSYLEGGEKLFF
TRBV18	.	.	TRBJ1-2	TGTGCCAGCTCACCAACGATAGACGGCTCCCTGGGGTATGGCTACACCTTC	CASSPTIDGSLGYGYTF
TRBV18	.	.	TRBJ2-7	TGTGCCAGCTCACGGACAGTATACGAGCAGTACTTC	CASSRTVYEQYF
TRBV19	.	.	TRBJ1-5	TGTGCCAGTAGAAGGGGCGGTAGCAATCAGCCCCAGCATTTT	CASRRGGSNQPQHF
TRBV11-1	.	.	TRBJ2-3	TGTGCCAGCAGCCCCAGAGATAGCACAGATACGCAGTATTTT	CASSPRDSTDTQYF
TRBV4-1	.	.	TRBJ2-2	TGCGCCAGCAGCCAAATTGGAGGGCCCGGGGAGCTGTTTTTT	CASSQIGGPGELFF
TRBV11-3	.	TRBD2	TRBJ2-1	TGTGCCAGCAGCTTAGGCGGGGGGACCTACAATGAGCAGTTCTTC	CASSLGGGTYNEQFF
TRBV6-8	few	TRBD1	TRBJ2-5	TGTGCCAGCATATCTGACAGGGTTCAAGAGACCCAGTACTTC	CASISDRVQETQYF
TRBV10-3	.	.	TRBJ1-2	TGTGCCATCAGCCGGGACAACTATGGCTACACCTTC	CAISRDNYGYTF
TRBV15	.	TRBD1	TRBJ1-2	TGTGCCACCAGCAGATCGGACAGGGCCGTTGGCTACACCTTC	CATSRSDRAVGYTF
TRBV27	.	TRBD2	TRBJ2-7	TGTGCCAGCAGCCGGGGGGACCTCCCCTACGAGCAGTACTTC	CASSRGDLPYEQYF
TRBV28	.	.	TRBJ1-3	TGTGCCAGCACCCTAAACCTGATCTCTGGAAACACCATATATTTT	CASTLNLISGNTIYF
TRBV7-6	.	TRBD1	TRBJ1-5	TGTGCCAGCAGCTTAAGACAGGGGGCTGCTCAGCCCCAGCATTTT	CASSLRQGAAQPQHF
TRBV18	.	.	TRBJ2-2	TGTGCCAGCTCACCACAGGGAGTCACCGGGGAGCTGTTTTTT	CASSPQGVTGELFF
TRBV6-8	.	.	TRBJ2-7	TGTGCCAGCAGTTATCAGGCGGGTTCCTACGAGCAGTACTTC	CASSYQAGSYEQYF
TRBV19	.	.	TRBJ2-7	TGTGCCAGTAGGGACTTGGGCTCCTACGAGCAGTACTTC	CASRDLGSYEQYF
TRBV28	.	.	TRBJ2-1	TGTGCCAGCAGTTTAAGGATGGGCTCCTACAATGAGCAGTTCTTC	CASSLRMGSYNEQFF
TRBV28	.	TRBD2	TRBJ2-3	TGTGCCACCCTGACTAGCGTTGGTACGCAGTATTTT	CATLTSVGTQYF
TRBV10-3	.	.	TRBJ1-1	TGTGCCATCAGTGAGTCATGGGGGAACACTGAAGCTTTCTTT	CAISESWGNTEAFF